One and the same sample provided the 24 T cell receptor beta chains below, sequenced in a study of cytomegalovirus exposure and HLA in healthy donors. The PCR used 60 Vbeta and 13 Jbeta primers. Sequenced by immunoSEQ multiplex PCR; TCRdb stores in-frame clones only, minus some. This table has under 110,000 clones, under 80% appearing once. Sequenced material: PBMCs. The receptors shown here come from a man in his sixties in good health and CMV-seronegative.

Notes on this clone: Other DNA variants within this sample encode the same CDR3. The CDR3 DNA reads TGTGCCAGCAGCTCCGGACAGGGATATGGCTACACCTTC. The encoded protein is CASSSGQGYGYTF. This rearrangement joins TRBV7-2 to TRBJ1-2; 8 nucleotides agree with TRBD1. J gave up 5 bases and V 4 bases, and 3 bases lay outside the gene matches. This CDR3 contains 13 residues. Germline assignment: CDR1 SGHTA and CDR2 FQGNSA.

This rearrangement joins TRBV7-9 to TRBJ2-7; 10 bases line up with TRBD2. Germline trimming cut 5 bases from V and 4 bases from J; bases unmatched to any gene: 8. CDR1 is SEHNR and CDR2 is FQNEAQ in the germline V gene (reference sequence). The CDR3 has 15 residues. The CDR3 nucleotides are TGTGCCAGCAGCCAAGGACTAGCGGAGTTTTACGAGCAGTACGTC. Translating it yields CASSQGLAEFYEQYV.

The rearrangement links TRBV28 to TRBJ2-7; the D gene is possibly TRBD1 (5 bases). V was cut by 5 bases and J by 4 bases, with 12 bases left in between. The CDR3 totals 13 residues. Germline V lookup: CDR1 MDHEN, CDR2 SYDVKM. The CDR3 DNA sequence: TGTGCCAGCAGTGATCAGGGTTGGTACGAGCAGTACGTC. This translates into CASSDQGWYEQYV.

This clone turned up a few times. This chain uses TRBV6-5 with TRBJ2-7; 10 nucleotides align to TRBD1. The CDR3 consists of 13 residues. CDR1 is MNHEY and CDR2 is SVGAGI in the germline V gene. V shed 6 bases and J 7 bases; nucleotides not matched to a gene: 6. Here the CDR3 DNA reads TGTGCCAGCAGACGACAGGGGGCTAAAGAGCAGTACGTC. Protein: CASRRQGAKEQYV.

CDR3 nucleotide sequence: TGTGCCAGCAGTTCGTGGACAGGGGAGGCTGGGGCCAACGTCCTGACTTTC. It specifies CASSSWTGEAGANVLTF. This rearrangement joins TRBV27 to TRBJ2-6; TRBD1 agrees at 9 bases. The V gene's germline CDR1 is MNHEY and CDR2 SMNVEV (reference sequence). CDR3 length: 17 residues. The junction had 6 bases not matched to a gene; V was cut back by 4 bases and J by 2 bases.

The chain recombines TRBV29-1 with TRBJ2-1, with D perhaps matching TRBD1 (5 bases). V lost 4 bases and J lost 0, with 13 bases in between. The CDR3 is 15 residues long. Looked up from germline, CDR1 is SQVTM and CDR2 is ANQGSEA. CDR3 in amino acids: CSVAPPGHSYNEQFF. The CDR3 coding sequence is TGCAGCGTTGCCCCACCAGGGCACTCCTACAATGAGCAGTTCTTC.

This rearrangement joins TRBV5-1 to TRBJ1-3; D is ambiguous. Trimming left V 4 bases short and J 0 bases short, with 14 bases between. CDR3 size: 16 residues. CDR1 is SGHRS and CDR2 is YFSETQ in the germline V gene. The CDR3 loop reads CASSPFGESSGNTIYF. The CDR3 DNA follows: TGCGCCAGCAGCCCCTTTGGGGAGAGCTCTGGAAACACCATATATTTT.

V and J are TRBV29-1 and TRBJ2-1; weak D call: TRBD2 (5 bases). Trimming stripped 0 bases from V and 7 bases from J, with 7 bases between. Looked up from germline, CDR1 is SQVTM and CDR2 is ANQGSEA. The CDR3 runs to 12 residues. CDR3 sequence (DNA): TGCAGCGTTGAAGAAGGCGGGAATGAGCAGTTCTTC. This codes for CSVEEGGNEQFF.

The chain joins TRBV7-2 to TRBJ1-6; D gene ambiguous. The CDR3 is 19 amino acids. Germline CDR1 and CDR2: SGHTA and FQGNSA. V lost 5 bases and J lost 0, with 20 bases in between. The chain's CDR3 is CASSRFWAGLSSYNSPLHF. The CDR3 nucleotides read TGTGCCAGCAGCAGATTTTGGGCAGGATTGAGCTCCTATAATTCACCCCTCCACTTT.

The chain carries TRBV5-1 and TRBJ2-2, with D possibly being TRBD1 (6 bases). V was pared by 1 base and J by 6 bases, with 16 bases between. Germline CDR1 is SGHRS and CDR2 is YFSETQ. This CDR3 is built from 16 residues. CDR3 coding DNA: TGCGCCAGCAGCTTGCGGGAACAGGGATCCCCCGGGGAGCTGTTTTTT. It codes for CASSLREQGSPGELFF.

This chain uses TRBV7-8 with TRBJ1-5; D unresolved. The germline CDR1 and CDR2 sequences are SGHVS and FQNEAQ. There are 14 residues in the CDR3. The V end was cut by 3 bases, the J end by 3 bases, with 9 bases between. DNA for the CDR3: TGTGCCAGCAGCTTTAGTGAAATCAATCAGCCCCAGCATTTT. Translating it yields CASSFSEINQPQHF.

This clone was counted a few times. The rearrangement links TRBV7-2 to TRBJ1-3, with D maybe TRBD1 (5 bases). CDR3 size: 15 residues. CDR1 is SGHTA and CDR2 is FQGNSA in the germline V gene. V was cut by 3 bases and J by 2 bases, with 11 bases left in between. CDR3 nucleotide sequence: TGTGCCAGCAGCTTGGGGGGATTTGCTGGAAACACCATATATTTT. This sequence encodes CASSLGGFAGNTIYF. Filled out from reference TRBV7-2 and TRBJ1-3, the complete variable domain reads GAGVSQSPSNKVTEKGKDVELRCDPISGHTALYWYRQSLGQGLEFLIYFQGNSAPDKSGLPSDRFSAERTGGSVSTLTIQRTQQEDSAVYLCASSLGGFAGNTIYFGEGSWLTVV.

This rearrangement joins TRBV5-6 to TRBJ1-6; tentatively, D is TRBD1 (5 bases). Germline CDR1 SGHDT, CDR2 YYEEEE. V lost 7 bases and J 5 bases, leaving 13 bases between the germline ends. This CDR3 has 14 residues. CDR3: CASRRRVDNSPLHF. CDR3 coding DNA: TGTGCCAGCCGCCGCAGGGTAGATAATTCACCCCTCCACTTT.

The V gene is TRBV11-2, the J gene TRBJ2-1; possibly TRBD2 for D (6 bases). The CDR3 has 15 amino acids. Germline-derived CDR1 and CDR2 are SGHAT and FQNNGV. The ends were cut back, 1 base at V and 3 bases at J, with 10 bases in the middle. The CDR3 loop reads CASSLGRGDYNEQFF. DNA of the CDR3: TGTGCCAGCAGCTTAGGGAGGGGTGACTACAATGAGCAGTTCTTC.

This clone has a single count. The chain couples TRBV6-5 to TRBJ1-1; 8 bases are a match to TRBD1. Germline assignment: CDR1 MNHEY and CDR2 SVGAGI. V was pared by 2 bases and J by 7 bases, with 6 bases of the junction left unmatched. This CDR3 is built from 14 residues. For the CDR3, the DNA is TGTGCCAGCAGTTACGGCGGGACAGGCTATGAAGCTTTCTTT. Translating it yields CASSYGGTGYEAFF.

J is TRBJ1-5 and V is TRBV7-8, with 7 bases that match TRBD1. The V gene end was trimmed by 0 bases and the J gene end by 4 bases; junction bases not matched to a gene: 3. The germline V gene has CDR1 SGHVS and CDR2 FQNEAQ. There are 15 residues in the CDR3. For the CDR3, the DNA is TGTGCCAGCAGCTTAGCAGGGGGCCCAAATCAGCCCCAGCATTTT. Amino acids: CASSLAGGPNQPQHF.

The V gene is TRBV6-5, the J gene TRBJ2-7; 9 bases map to TRBD2. Germline assignment: CDR1 MNHEY and CDR2 SVGAGI. After removal of 2 bases from V and 4 bases from J, the junction contained 3 bases not matched to a gene. The CDR3 has 14 residues. CDR3 DNA sequence: TGTGCCAGCAGTTACGAAGGACTAGCGTACGAGCAGTACGTC. Translating it yields CASSYEGLAYEQYV.

This chain uses TRBV7-2 with TRBJ2-7; TRBD2 agrees at 10 bases. V gave up 5 bases and J gave up 4 bases; unmatched junction bases: 11. Germline V CDR1 and CDR2: SGHTA, FQGNSA. This CDR3 comprises 16 residues. The DNA for the CDR3 is TGTGCCAGCAGCCTCAGCGGGGGGGGTAAGACGTACGAGCAGTACTTC. This translates into CASSLSGGGKTYEQYF.

The chain couples TRBV5-4 to TRBJ2-2; TRBD2 agrees at 9 bases. The germline gives CDR1 SGHNT, CDR2 YYREEE (reference sequence). J gave up 5 bases and V 2 bases, and 7 bases lay outside the gene matches. The CDR3 consists of 16 residues. CDR3 bases: TGTGCCAGCAGCTTCGGCGGGGGGGGAGAGACCGGGGAGCTGTTTTTT. It yields the protein CASSFGGGGETGELFF.

The J gene is TRBJ2-7, the V gene TRBV5-8; 14 nucleotides agree with TRBD2. This CDR3 has 14 residues. The V segment lost 3 bases and the J segment 12 bases; nucleotides outside the gene matches: 8. Germline loops: CDR1 SGHTS, CDR2 YDEGEE. This chain's CDR3 is CASSSGLAGGRRYF. Here the CDR3 DNA reads TGTGCCAGCAGCTCCGGACTAGCGGGGGGCCGGCGGTACTTC.

The rearrangement uses TRBV4-2 and TRBJ2-2; 11 positions match TRBD2. Trimming removed 1 base from V and 6 bases from J; junction bases left unmatched: 7. CDR3 length: 17 amino acids. The germline gives CDR1 LGHNA, CDR2 YNFKEQ. CDR3 in DNA: TGTGCCAGCAGCCAAGTTAAGGATAGCGGGGGGGCCGGGGAGCTGTTTTTT. It encodes CASSQVKDSGGAGELFF.

The chain has TRBV5-4 and TRBJ2-5, with 12 bases that match TRBD2. With 0 bases clipped from V and 5 bases from J, the junction kept 8 bases outside the gene matches. Looked up from germline, CDR1 is SGHNT and CDR2 is YYREEE (reference sequence). This CDR3 is built from 17 residues. The DNA of the CDR3 is TGTGCCAGCAGCTTGGCCGGACTAGCGGGGCGGGGGGAGACCCAGTACTTC. It specifies CASSLAGLAGRGETQYF. Supplemented by reference TRBV5-4 and TRBJ2-5, the full variable domain reads ETGVTQSPTHLIKTRGQQVTLRCSSQSGHNTVSWYQQALGQGPQFIFQYYREEENGRGNFPPRFSGLQFPNYSSELNVNALELDDSALYLCASSLAGLAGRGETQYFGPGTRLLVL.

This clone was counted only a few times. The chain joins TRBV9 to TRBJ1-6; D unclear. The CDR3 covers 14 residues. The germline gives CDR1 SGDLS, CDR2 YYNGEE. V was trimmed by 4 bases and J by 4 bases, leaving 9 bases between them. CDR3 sequence reads: CASSRFVYNSPLHF. For the CDR3, the DNA is TGTGCCAGCAGCCGTTTCGTATATAATTCACCCCTCCACTTT.

The V gene is TRBV28, the J gene TRBJ1-1; possible D gene TRBD1, 6 bases. Trimming stripped 7 bases from V and 1 base from J, with 13 bases between. This CDR3 has 14 amino acids. In germline, CDR1 is MDHEN, CDR2 SYDVKM. The CDR3 nucleotides are TGTGCCAGCAACCCCGGGACACGGAACACTGAAGCTTTCTTT. Residues: CASNPGTRNTEAFF.